This TCR beta chain emerged from a study of T cell changes during pregnancy in multiple sclerosis. Here immunoSEQ multiplex PCR was the method, and the copy in TCRdb shows in-frame clones only, minus some. The table shows approximately 100,000 clones, with 94% occurring only once. The CDR3 has 16 residues. Per germline, CDR1 KGHSH and CDR2 LQKENI. Trimming removed 3 bases from V and 0 bases from J; junction bases left unmatched: 5. The rearrangement links TRBV18 to TRBJ1-3; 7 nucleotides align to TRBD1. The receptor comes from a female donor with multiple sclerosis, enrolled in a pregnancy study. This specimen was peripheral blood, taken before pregnancy. CDR3 amino acids: CASSPGQAVSGNTIYF. In nucleotides, the CDR3 is TGTGCCAGCTCACCCGGACAGGCAGTCTCTGGAAACACCATATATTTT. Drawing the rest from reference TRBV18 and TRBJ1-3, the complete variable domain is NAGVMQNPRHLVRRRGQEARLRCSPMKGHSHVYWYRQLPEEGLKFMVYLQKENIIDESGMPKERFSAEFPKEGPSILRIQQVVRGDSAAYFCASSPGQAVSGNTIYFGEGSWLTVV.